The 17 T cell receptor beta chains given below trace back to one sample, sequenced in a study of blood T cell repertoires in COVID-19. Some clones are missing from TCRdb's copy, which holds only in-frame ones; the method was immunoSEQ multiplex PCR. Of roughly 260,000 clones listed, about 88% were seen once; the top ten hold over 9%. Specimen: peripheral blood. The receptors stem from a woman under 40 with COVID-19, enrolled during active disease.

This chain joins TRBV7-9 and TRBJ2-7; the D gene is possibly TRBD1 (6 bases). V lost 2 bases to trimming and J lost 12 bases, with 17 bases between them. CDR3 length: 13 amino acids. The V gene's germline CDR1 is SEHNR and CDR2 FQNEAQ (reference sequence). The CDR3 here is CASSLPLGQQRYF. Written as DNA, the CDR3 is TGTGCCAGCAGCTTACCCCTGGGACAACAGCGGTACTTC.

The chain combines TRBV19 with TRBJ2-1; 13 bases match TRBD2. This CDR3 is built from 18 residues. V gave up 4 bases and J gave up 0 bases; unmatched junction bases: 6. Germline-derived CDR1 and CDR2 are LNHDA and SQIVND (reference sequence). CDR3 sequence (DNA): TGTGCCAGTAGTACCTTACTAGCGGGAGGGCCCTCCTACAATGAGCAGTTCTTC. Its translation: CASSTLLAGGPSYNEQFF.

The chain uses TRBV5-6 and TRBJ2-1; 9 bases map to TRBD2. The CDR3 has 14 amino acids. The V segment lost 4 bases and the J segment 8 bases; nucleotides outside the gene matches: 7. Per germline, CDR1 SGHDT and CDR2 YYEEEE. The CDR3 is CASSGSGRVYEQFF. CDR3 DNA sequence: TGTGCCAGCAGCGGTAGCGGGAGAGTATATGAGCAGTTCTTC.

CDR3 nucleotide sequence: TGTGCCAGCAGTCAAGGGGTGGACGGGGAGCTGTTTTTT. Translated: CASSQGVDGELFF. This chain connects TRBV7-3 to TRBJ2-2; D is possibly TRBD1 (5 bases). CDR1 SGHTA and CDR2 FQGTGA come from the germline V gene. The V end was cut by 6 bases, the J end by 7 bases, with 12 bases between. The CDR3 length is 13 residues.

The gene calls are TRBV20-1 and TRBJ1-4, with 7 bases lining up with TRBD1. Unmatched junction bases numbered 6, after V lost 3 bases and J lost 2 bases. CDR3 size: 15 residues. CDR1 and CDR2 from the germline V gene are DFQATT and SNEGSKA (reference sequence). CDR3 in DNA: TGCAGTGCTAGTAAGGGGGCAGGCACTAATGAAAAACTGTTTTTT. Translating gives CSASKGAGTNEKLFF.

The rearrangement joins TRBV10-3 to TRBJ1-5; 7 bases line up with TRBD1. Per the germline V gene, CDR1 is ENHRY and CDR2 is SYGVKD. The CDR3 consists of 12 residues. V was pared by 10 bases and J by 5 bases, with 5 bases of the junction left unmatched. CDR3 in DNA: TGTGCCACCGGACAGGCCGATCAGCCCCAGCATTTT. Residues: CATGQADQPQHF.

CDR3 nucleotides: TGTGCCAGCAGTTATGACAACTCACGGTCCGGAAACACCATATATTTT. It translates to CASSYDNSRSGNTIYF. V is TRBV6-5 and J is TRBJ1-3, with no clear D. CDR1 is MNHEY and CDR2 is SVGAGI in the germline V gene. Trimming shortened V by 3 bases and J by 4 bases, and 16 bases separated the two germline ends. This CDR3 region has 16 residues.

V and J are TRBV11-2 and TRBJ2-7; 8 bases are a match to TRBD1. CDR3 length: 15 residues. Germline-derived CDR1 and CDR2 are SGHAT and FQNNGV. V lost 1 base, J lost 4 bases, and 6 bases stayed unmatched. The CDR3 DNA sequence: TGTGCCAGCAGCTTAGGGTCGGACAGGGTTTACGAGCAGTACTTC. It yields the protein CASSLGSDRVYEQYF.

The chain uses TRBV5-6 and TRBJ2-5; D may be TRBD2 (6 bases). Trimming took off 7 bases at V and 2 bases at J, with 18 bases between the two ends. CDR3 length: 15 amino acids. Germline V gene lookup returns CDR1 SGHDT and CDR2 YYEEEE. In nucleotides, the CDR3 is TGTGCCAGCGAGAAATGGCGGGGTGGGCAAGAGACCCAGTACTTC. Its protein is CASEKWRGGQETQYF.

This clone was seen once. V usage is TRBV7-9 and J usage is TRBJ2-5, with D possibly TRBD1 on 5 matching bases. V dropped 5 bases and J dropped 0 bases, with 10 bases sitting between them. Looked up from germline, CDR1 is SEHNR and CDR2 is FQNEAQ (reference sequence). The CDR3 length is 14 residues. The CDR3 region is CASSLVDNQETQYF. In DNA, the CDR3 is TGTGCCAGCAGCCTCGTGGACAACCAAGAGACCCAGTACTTC.

The chain combines TRBV28 with TRBJ2-7, with 8 bases lining up with TRBD2. After removal of 3 bases from V and 0 bases from J, the junction contained 4 bases not matched to a gene. From germline, CDR1 is MDHEN and CDR2 SYDVKM. This CDR3 is built from 15 residues. In DNA form, the CDR3 reads TGTGCCAGCAGTTTGATCGGGAGGGTCTCCTACGAGCAGTACTTC. Translated: CASSLIGRVSYEQYF.

The count of this clone is one. Other DNA sequences in the sample encode the same CDR3. The chain joins TRBV20-1 to TRBJ2-5; D not resolved. CDR3 size: 11 residues. Germline loops: CDR1 DFQATT, CDR2 SNEGSKA (reference sequence). The germline V and J ends were trimmed by 3 bases and 2 bases, with 4 bases remaining between them. The DNA for the CDR3 is TGCAGTGCTAGGAGACAAGAGACCCAGTACTTC. Translation: CSARRQETQYF.

J is TRBJ2-1 and V is TRBV28; 9 bases are a match to TRBD2. The CDR3 is 15 amino acids. Germline CDR1 reads MDHEN; CDR2 reads SYDVKM. With V trimmed by 7 bases and J by 5 bases, 9 bases remained unmatched. DNA of the CDR3: TGTGCCAGCACCCAAGGGGGACTAGCAAACAATGAGCAGTTCTTC. Residues: CASTQGGLANNEQFF.

This rearrangement joins TRBV28 to TRBJ1-6; unclear D gene. The ends were cut back, 7 bases at V and 0 bases at J, with 16 bases in the middle. The CDR3 totals 17 residues. Per germline, CDR1 MDHEN and CDR2 SYDVKM. The CDR3 sequence: CASIPGPSSSYNSPLHF. CDR3 nucleotide sequence: TGTGCCAGCATCCCAGGCCCATCAAGCTCCTATAATTCACCCCTCCACTTT.

The chain joins TRBV7-6 to TRBJ2-1, with TRBD2 matching 15 bases. This CDR3 has 16 amino acids. Germline V gene lookup returns CDR1 SGHVS and CDR2 FNYEAQ. Losses at the gene ends were 4 bases for V and 5 bases for J; bases not matched to a gene: 3. The CDR3 loop reads CASSWTSGRAHNEQFF. The CDR3 DNA follows: TGTGCCAGCAGCTGGACTAGCGGGAGGGCCCACAATGAGCAGTTCTTC. The whole variable domain, remainder taken from reference TRBV7-6 and TRBJ2-1, is GAGVSQSPRYKVTKRGQDVALRCDPISGHVSLYWYRQALGQGPEFLTYFNYEAQQDKSGLPNDRFSAERPEGSISTLTIQRTEQRDSAMYRCASSWTSGRAHNEQFFGPGTRLTVL.

The chain joins TRBV2 to TRBJ1-2; the match to TRBD1 covers 10 bases. Germline assignment: CDR1 SNHLY and CDR2 FYNNEI. The length of the CDR3 is 16 residues. The junction had 12 bases not matched to a gene; V was cut back by 6 bases and J by 5 bases. Here the CDR3 reads CASRRTGGVFEYGYTF. As DNA, the CDR3 is TGTGCCAGCAGGAGGACAGGGGGGGTTTTTGAATATGGCTACACCTTC.

This chain links TRBV5-1 with TRBJ2-5; the D gene is possibly TRBD2 (5 bases). This CDR3 has 13 amino acids. With 1 base removed from V and 3 bases from J, the gap between germline ends came to 7 bases. CDR1 and CDR2 from the germline V gene are SGHRS and YFSETQ. CDR3 in amino acids: CASSLFSEETQYF. In nucleotides, the CDR3 is TGCGCCAGCAGCTTGTTTAGCGAAGAGACCCAGTACTTC.